This is a list of T cell receptor beta chains from one sample in a study of CD8 T cells in Susac syndrome. A single record per CDR3 protein comes from TCRdb applying MiXCR to the immunoSEQ multiplex PCR reads. The sample lists 140,000 or so distinct CDR3 sequences; more than 90% were seen once. Sequenced material: CD4+ T cells from PBMCs. The receptors here all came from a human donor with Susac syndrome. The CDR3 runs from the conserved cysteine through the conserved F or W.

J gene: TRBJ1-4
V gene: TRBV29-1
CDR3 protein: CSVGTFMGEKLFF

J gene: TRBJ2-1
V gene: TRBV6-5
CDR3 protein: CASSPAGGEQFF

J gene: TRBJ1-4
V gene: TRBV29-1
CDR3 protein: CSALKLGTGNEKLFF

J gene: TRBJ1-6
V gene: TRBV3-1
CDR3 protein: CASSPGNTGGSPLHF

J gene: TRBJ2-5
V gene: TRBV2
CDR3 protein: CASSVVETQYF

J gene: TRBJ2-5
V gene: TRBV20-1
CDR3 protein: CSARGDGNGKIGKEETQYF

J gene: TRBJ1-1
V gene: TRBV5-4
CDR3 protein: CASSLSGGDEAFF

J gene: TRBJ1-1
V gene: TRBV20-1
CDR3 protein: CSASDRAENTEAFF

J gene: TRBJ2-3
V gene: TRBV5-4
CDR3 protein: CASSSDEDTQYF

J gene: TRBJ2-2
V gene: TRBV10-1
CDR3 protein: CASSPGLAGTGELFF

J gene: TRBJ2-7
V gene: TRBV5-4
CDR3 protein: CASSSGTGGDYEQYF

J gene: TRBJ2-3
V gene: TRBV20-1
CDR3 protein: CSARPPGTQYF

J gene: TRBJ2-5
V gene: TRBV7-7
CDR3 protein: CASSLGRQIQETQYF

J gene: TRBJ2-5
V gene: TRBV6-5
CDR3 protein: CASGNGLREETQYF

J gene: TRBJ2-3
V gene: TRBV20-1
CDR3 protein: CSAIGTGRADTQYF

J gene: TRBJ1-4
V gene: TRBV7-2
CDR3 protein: CASSSSEKLFF

J gene: TRBJ1-4
V gene: TRBV20-1
CDR3 protein: CSARETGSGKLFF

J gene: TRBJ1-5
V gene: TRBV5-1
CDR3 protein: CATPLGWDINRNQPQHF

J gene: TRBJ2-3
V gene: TRBV5-6
CDR3 protein: CASSAQQGLRDTQYF

J gene: TRBJ2-4
V gene: TRBV12-3/TRBV12-4
CDR3 protein: CASSLSSSGANIQYF

J gene: TRBJ2-5
V gene: TRBV7-2
CDR3 protein: CASSSTETQYF

J gene: TRBJ2-1
V gene: TRBV18
CDR3 protein: CASSHRLPSSYNEQFF

J gene: TRBJ1-5
V gene: TRBV6-5
CDR3 protein: CASPGGPSDQPQHF

J gene: TRBJ2-6
V gene: TRBV4-1
CDR3 protein: CASSQEASSGANVLTF

J gene: TRBJ2-7
V gene: TRBV7-8
CDR3 protein: CASSVPLQLIYEQYF

J gene: TRBJ1-2
V gene: TRBV20-1
CDR3 protein: CSASTPAGRGYTF

J gene: TRBJ2-2
V gene: TRBV20-1
CDR3 protein: CSARGGVGTGELFF

J gene: TRBJ2-2
V gene: TRBV20-1
CDR3 protein: CSANRGLNTGELFF

J gene: TRBJ2-1
V gene: TRBV6-1
CDR3 protein: CASSEGNEQFF

J gene: TRBJ1-1
V gene: TRBV7-9
CDR3 protein: CASSATAFF

J gene: TRBJ1-2
V gene: TRBV28
CDR3 protein: CASGGGGGRGYGYTF